This record concerns one T cell receptor beta chain sequence. Its specificity is unknown. This sample stems from a study of cytomegalovirus exposure and HLA in healthy donors. General observations from the study: Whilst most TCR sequences proved rare, a subset of public TCRs occurred across many donors. What TCR beta sequences reportedly achieved was accurate prediction of HLA-A and HLA-B alleles in most subjects. Later analysis suggested links between common viral pathogens and several top significant clusters.

The PCR employed 60 Vbeta primers together with 13 Jbeta primers. Sequencing used immunoSEQ multiplex PCR; TCRdb keeps in-frame clones, though not all of them. The data hold around 200,000 clones, with 84% observed a single time. The CDR3 is 14 amino acids. Trimming removed 5 bases at V and 2 bases at J, with 10 bases between. Germline loops: CDR1 MNHEY, CDR2 SVGAGI. V and J are TRBV6-5 and TRBJ1-5; unclear D gene. Source material: PBMCs. This TCR was sampled from a woman between 50 and 59 years old in good health and CMV-seropositive. In DNA form, the CDR3 reads TGTGCCAGCAGTGAGGGAATTGGCAATCAGCCCCAGCATTTT. Translated, it gives CASSEGIGNQPQHF.